Sequencing of this TCR beta chain was carried out in a study of tissue-resident memory T cells in lung cancer (dated by TCRdb to the late 2010s). About the study as a whole: TCR beta-chain sequencing compared paired tumor TRM and tumor non-TRM populations from 10 lung cancer patients.

Sequencing was carried out with an Illumina MiSeq. The TCR sequencing libraries included unique molecular identifiers and were indexed using TruSeq single indexes. Regarding the original processing steps: TCR reads were mapped and error-corrected with MIGEC v1.2.7, then analyzed with VDJtools v1.1.7, both using default settings. Shannon-Wiener and inverse Simpson indices were computed in VDJtools to quantify repertoire diversity. Expanded TCRbeta clonotypes were defined by a frequency threshold of at least three. Wilcoxon rank-sum tests across 10 patients were used for the statistical comparisons of TCR diversity between tumor TRM and non-TRM populations. The public reads were run again by TCRdb, first through fastp at Q25 and then through MiXCR, and only productive beta chains were kept. Each entry is one CDR3 protein sequence, shown with its most common DNA and genes. In this record, the V and J calls reflect TCRdb's handling and not the investigators' own analysis. This sample holds 450 to 600 distinct CDR3 sequences; 15% to 20% were observed only once. The ten largest account for roughly 40% of the sample.

Turning to this clonotype: The antigen it binds to is not known. No base quality information exists; no much larger clone differs at one position.

The research as a whole found: Compared with tumor non-TRM cells, tumor TRM cells had a significantly more restricted TCR repertoire, with lower Shannon-Wiener and inverse Simpson diversity. Expanded clonotypes accounted for an average of 73% of tumor TRM repertoires and 50% to 55% of tumor non-TRM repertoires.

Its CDR3 holds 15 amino acids, cysteine through phenylalanine. The DNA shown is the 45-base CDR3, in frame from base 1. Trimming leaves V shorter by 4 bases and J shorter by 7 bases, with the junction holding 8 bases beyond the gene matches. CDR1 and CDR2, per the germline V gene (reference sequence), are DFQATT and SNEGSKA. Using a BD FACSAria-II, CD8+ T cells were sorted according to CD103 expression straight into ice-cold TRIzol LS reagent. Freshly resected lung tumor tissue was collected at the time of surgical resection. After Fc receptor blocking, fresh cells were stained for CD45, CD4, CD3, CD8A and CD103, and DAPI was used to tell live cells from dead cells. Total RNA was purified from sorted CD103+ and CD103- CD8+ T cells using a miRNeasy kit. Tumor-infiltrating CD8+ cytotoxic T cells were sorted according to CD103 expression so that tissue-resident memory (TRM) cells were separated from non-TRM cells. Patients with treatment-naive lung cancer were used as donors. Patients with respiratory malignancies who were newly diagnosed and untreated were recruited prospectively after referral.

The chain is made from TRBV20-1 and TRBJ1-6; TRBD1 fits 9 bases in the junction. This clonotype was obtained from a human donor with treatment-naive lung cancer (subtype not recorded). The sample comprised CD103- CD8+ T cells from lung tumor tissue. The cell subset or site label here, explained by the study, means: non-TRM CD8+ CTLs. CDR3 region: CSATQTGGWNSPLHF. The bases read TGCAGTGCTACCCAGACAGGGGGGTGGAATTCACCCCTCCACTTT.